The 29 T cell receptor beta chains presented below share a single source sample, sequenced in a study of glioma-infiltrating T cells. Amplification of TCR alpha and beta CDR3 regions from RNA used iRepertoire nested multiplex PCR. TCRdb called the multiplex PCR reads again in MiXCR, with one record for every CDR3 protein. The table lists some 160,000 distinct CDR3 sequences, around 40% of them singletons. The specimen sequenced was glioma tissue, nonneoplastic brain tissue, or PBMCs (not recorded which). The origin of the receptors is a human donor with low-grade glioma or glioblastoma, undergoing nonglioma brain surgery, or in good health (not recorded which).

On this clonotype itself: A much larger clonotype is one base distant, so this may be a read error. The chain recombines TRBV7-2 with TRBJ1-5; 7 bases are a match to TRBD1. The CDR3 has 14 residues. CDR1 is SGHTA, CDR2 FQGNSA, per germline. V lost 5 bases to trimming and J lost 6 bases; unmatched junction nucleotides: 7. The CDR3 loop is CASSQRTGSQPQHF. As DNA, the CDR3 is TGTGCCAGCAGCCAGCGGACAGGCTCTCAGCCCCAGCATTTT.

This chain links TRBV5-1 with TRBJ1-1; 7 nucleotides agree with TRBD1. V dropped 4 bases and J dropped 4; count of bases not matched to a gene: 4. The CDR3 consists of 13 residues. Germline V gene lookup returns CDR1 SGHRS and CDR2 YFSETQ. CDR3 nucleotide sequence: TGCGCCAGCAGCGAACAGGGGACCACTGAAGCTTTCTTT. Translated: CASSEQGTTEAFF.

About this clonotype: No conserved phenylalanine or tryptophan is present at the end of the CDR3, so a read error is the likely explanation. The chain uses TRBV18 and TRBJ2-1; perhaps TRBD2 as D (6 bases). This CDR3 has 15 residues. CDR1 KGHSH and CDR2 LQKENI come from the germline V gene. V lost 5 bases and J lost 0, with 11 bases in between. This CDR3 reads CASSRDFSSYNEQFL. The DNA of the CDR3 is TGTGCCAGCTCAAGGGACTTCAGCTCCTACAATGAGCAGTTCTTA.

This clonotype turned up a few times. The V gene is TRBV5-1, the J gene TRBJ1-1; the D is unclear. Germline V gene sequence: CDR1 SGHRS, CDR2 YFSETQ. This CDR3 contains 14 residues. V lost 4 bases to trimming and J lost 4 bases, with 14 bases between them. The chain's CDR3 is CASSPLNSGTEAFF. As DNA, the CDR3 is TGCGCCAGCAGCCCCCTTAACAGCGGCACTGAAGCTTTCTTT.

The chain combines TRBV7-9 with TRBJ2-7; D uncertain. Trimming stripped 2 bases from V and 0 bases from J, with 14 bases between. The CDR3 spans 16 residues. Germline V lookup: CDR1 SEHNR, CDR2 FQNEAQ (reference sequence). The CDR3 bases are TGTGCCAGCAGCTTATATCCGGGTCGGAGCTCCTACGAGCAGTACTTC. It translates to CASSLYPGRSSYEQYF.

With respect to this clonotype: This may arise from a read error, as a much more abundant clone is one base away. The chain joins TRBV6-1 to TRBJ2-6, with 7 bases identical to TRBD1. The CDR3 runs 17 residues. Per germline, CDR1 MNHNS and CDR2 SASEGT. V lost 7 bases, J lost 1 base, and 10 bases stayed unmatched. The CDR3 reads CASIWDSTVSGANVLTF. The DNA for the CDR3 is TGTGCCAGCATCTGGGACAGTACTGTTTCTGGGGCCAACGTCCTGACTTTC.

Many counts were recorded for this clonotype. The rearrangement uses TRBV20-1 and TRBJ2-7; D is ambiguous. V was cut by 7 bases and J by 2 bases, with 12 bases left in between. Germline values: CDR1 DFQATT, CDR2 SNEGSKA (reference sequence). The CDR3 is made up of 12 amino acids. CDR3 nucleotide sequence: TGCAGTGGCAAGACTGATACCTACGAGCAGTACTTC. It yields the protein CSGKTDTYEQYF.

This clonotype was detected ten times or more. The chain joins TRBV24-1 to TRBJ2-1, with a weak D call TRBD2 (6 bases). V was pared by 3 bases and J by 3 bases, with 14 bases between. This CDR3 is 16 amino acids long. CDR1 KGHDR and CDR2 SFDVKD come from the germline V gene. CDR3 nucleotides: TGTGCCACCAGTGATCTTATCGGGAGTAACTACAATGAGCAGTTCTTC. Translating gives CATSDLIGSNYNEQFF.

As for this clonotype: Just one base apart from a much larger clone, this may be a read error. The CDR3 DNA reads TGTGCCAGCACCGGAAACGAAGCCTACGAGGAGTACTTC. Its translation is CASTGNEAYEEYF. The chain joins TRBV28 to TRBJ2-7; D not certain. This CDR3 is 13 amino acids long. The germline CDR1 and CDR2 sequences are MDHEN and SYDVKM.

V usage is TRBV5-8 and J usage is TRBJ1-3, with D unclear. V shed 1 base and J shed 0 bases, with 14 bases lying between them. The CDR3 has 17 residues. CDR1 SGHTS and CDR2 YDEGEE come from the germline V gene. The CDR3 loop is CASSLYIGGRSGNTIYF. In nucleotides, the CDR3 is TGTGCCAGCAGCTTGTATATAGGCGGCCGCTCTGGAAACACCATATATTTT.

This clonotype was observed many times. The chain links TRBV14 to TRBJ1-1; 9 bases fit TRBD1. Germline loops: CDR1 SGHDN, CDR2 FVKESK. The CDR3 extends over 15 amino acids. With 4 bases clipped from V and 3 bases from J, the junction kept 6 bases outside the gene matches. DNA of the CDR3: TGTGCCAGCAGCCGAGGACAGGGGATAGACACTGAAGCTTTCTTT. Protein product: CASSRGQGIDTEAFF.

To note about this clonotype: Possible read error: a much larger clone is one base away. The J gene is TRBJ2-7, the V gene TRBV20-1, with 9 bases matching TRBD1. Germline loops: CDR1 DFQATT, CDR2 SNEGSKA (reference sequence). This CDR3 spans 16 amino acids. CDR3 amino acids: CTARDRRGTGTYEQYF. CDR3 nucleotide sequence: TGCACTGCTAGAGATCGGAGGGGGACAGGGACCTACGAGCAGTACTTC.

In DNA, the CDR3 is TGTGCCAGCAGCTTAGGACAGGGGGAAACCTACGAGCAGTACTTC. It yields the protein CASSLGQGETYEQYF. The chain couples TRBV11-1 to TRBJ2-7, with TRBD1 matching 9 bases. This CDR3 comprises 15 residues. Per the germline V gene, CDR1 is SGHAT and CDR2 is FQDESV (reference sequence). With 1 base clipped from V and 2 bases from J, the junction kept 3 bases outside the gene matches.

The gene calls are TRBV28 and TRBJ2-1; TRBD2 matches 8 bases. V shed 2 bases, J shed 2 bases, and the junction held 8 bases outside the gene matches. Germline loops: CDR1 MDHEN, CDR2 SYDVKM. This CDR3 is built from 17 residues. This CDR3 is CASSLNSGLGAYNEQFF. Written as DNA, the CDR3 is TGTGCCAGCAGTTTAAACTCGGGACTAGGGGCCTACAATGAGCAGTTCTTC.

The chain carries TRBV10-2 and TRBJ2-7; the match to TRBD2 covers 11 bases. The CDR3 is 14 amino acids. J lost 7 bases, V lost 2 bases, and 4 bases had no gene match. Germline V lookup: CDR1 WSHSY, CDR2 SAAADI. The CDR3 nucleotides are TGCGCCAGCAGTGAGACTAGCGGGAGTGCGGAGCAGTACTTC. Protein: CASSETSGSAEQYF.

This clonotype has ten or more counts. The CDR3 DNA reads TGTGCCAGCAGTTTGGCAGGGAACTCCTACGAGCAGTACTTC. This sequence encodes CASSLAGNSYEQYF. The rearrangement links TRBV28 to TRBJ2-7; D possibly corresponds to TRBD1 (5 bases). The V end was cut by 3 bases, the J end by 0 bases, with 9 bases between. The CDR3 has 14 amino acids. Germline V gene lookup returns CDR1 MDHEN and CDR2 SYDVKM.

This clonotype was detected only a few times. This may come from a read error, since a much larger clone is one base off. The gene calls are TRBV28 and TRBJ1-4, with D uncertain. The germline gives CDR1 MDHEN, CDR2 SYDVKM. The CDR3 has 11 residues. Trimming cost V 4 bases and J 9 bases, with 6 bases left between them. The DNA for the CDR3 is TGTGCCAGCAGTTCAGATCAAAAACTGTTTTTT. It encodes CASSSDQKLFF.

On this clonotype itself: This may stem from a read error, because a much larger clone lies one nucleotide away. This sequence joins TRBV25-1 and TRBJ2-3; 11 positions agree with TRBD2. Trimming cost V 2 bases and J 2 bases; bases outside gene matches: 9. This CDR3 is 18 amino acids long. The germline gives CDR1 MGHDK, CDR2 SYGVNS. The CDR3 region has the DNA TGTGCCAGCAGTGAAACCCGGGGACTAGCGGCCTACACAGATACGCAGTATTTT. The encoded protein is CASSETRGLAAYTDTQYF.

The CDR3 reads CASTEDISTEAFF. CDR3 in DNA: TGTGCCAGCACAGAAGATATTAGCACTGAAGCTTTCTTT. The genes are TRBV25-1 and TRBJ1-1; no clear D gene. The CDR3 has 13 residues. Per the germline V gene, CDR1 is MGHDK and CDR2 is SYGVNS. The V gene lost 7 bases and the J gene lost 4 bases, with 13 bases spanning the gap.

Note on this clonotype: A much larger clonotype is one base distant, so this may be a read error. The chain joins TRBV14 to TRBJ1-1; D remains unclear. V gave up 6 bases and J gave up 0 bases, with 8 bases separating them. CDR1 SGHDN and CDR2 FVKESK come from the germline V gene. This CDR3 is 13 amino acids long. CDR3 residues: CASRRNMNTEAFF. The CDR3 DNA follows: TGTGCCAGCAGAAGGAACATGAACACTGAAGCTTTCTTT.

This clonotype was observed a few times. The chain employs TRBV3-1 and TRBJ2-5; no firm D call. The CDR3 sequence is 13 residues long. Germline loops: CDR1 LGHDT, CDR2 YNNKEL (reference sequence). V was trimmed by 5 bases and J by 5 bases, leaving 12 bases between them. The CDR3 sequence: CASSLVAYETQYF. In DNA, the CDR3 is TGTGCCAGCAGCTTGGTAGCCTATGAGACCCAGTACTTC.

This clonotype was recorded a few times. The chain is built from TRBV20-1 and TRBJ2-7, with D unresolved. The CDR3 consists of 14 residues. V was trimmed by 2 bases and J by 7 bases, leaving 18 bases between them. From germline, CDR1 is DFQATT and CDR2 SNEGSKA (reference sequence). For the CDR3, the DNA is TGCAGTGCTAGAAGCCCAACGGACGGCTATGAGCAGTACTTC. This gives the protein CSARSPTDGYEQYF.

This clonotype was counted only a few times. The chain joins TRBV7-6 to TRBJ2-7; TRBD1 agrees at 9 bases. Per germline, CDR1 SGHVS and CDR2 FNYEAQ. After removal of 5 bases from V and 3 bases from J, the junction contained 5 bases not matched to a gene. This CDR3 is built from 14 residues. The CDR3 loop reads CASSMPGQGYEQYF. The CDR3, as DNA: TGTGCCAGCAGCATGCCGGGACAGGGCTACGAGCAGTACTTC. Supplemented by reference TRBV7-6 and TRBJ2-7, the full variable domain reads GAGVSQSPRYKVTKRGQDVALRCDPISGHVSLYWYRQALGQGPEFLTYFNYEAQQDKSGLPNDRFSAERPEGSISTLTIQRTEQRDSAMYRCASSMPGQGYEQYFGPGTRLTVT.

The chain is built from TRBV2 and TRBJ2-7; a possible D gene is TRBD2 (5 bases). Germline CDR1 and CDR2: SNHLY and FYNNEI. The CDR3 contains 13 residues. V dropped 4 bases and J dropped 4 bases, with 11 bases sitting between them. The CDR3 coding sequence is TGTGCCAGCAGTGTGGGAGTCGGGTACGAGCAGTACTTC. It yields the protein CASSVGVGYEQYF.

The DNA for the CDR3 is TGCGCCAGCAGGGGGACAGGGGCAAAGGGTGAGCAGTTCTTC. This translates into CASRGTGAKGEQFF. The J gene is TRBJ2-1, the V gene TRBV10-2, with 10 bases matching TRBD1. The CDR3 sequence is 14 residues long. Germline assignment: CDR1 WSHSY and CDR2 SAAADI. With V trimmed by 6 bases and J by 9 bases, 8 bases remained unmatched.

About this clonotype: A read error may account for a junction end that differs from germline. The CDR3 reads CASGLVPGTRQETQNF. DNA of the CDR3: TGTGCTAGTGGTTTGGTACCCGGCACCCGCCAAGAGACCCAGAACTTC. The V gene is TRBV12-5, the J gene TRBJ2-5; D is undetermined. Germline-derived CDR1 and CDR2 are LGHNT and FRNRAP. This CDR3 has 16 residues.

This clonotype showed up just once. As DNA, the CDR3 is TGTGCCAGCTCACTAAATCAACGGGACGATGGCTACACCTTC. Translating gives CASSLNQRDDGYTF. The chain joins TRBV18 to TRBJ1-2; tentatively, D is TRBD1 (5 bases). This CDR3 comprises 14 residues. Per the germline V gene, CDR1 is KGHSH and CDR2 is LQKENI. Trimming removed 4 bases at V and 6 bases at J, with 15 bases between. The full variable domain, completed using reference TRBV18 and TRBJ1-2, is NAGVMQNPRHLVRRRGQEARLRCSPMKGHSHVYWYRQLPEEGLKFMVYLQKENIIDESGMPKERFSAEFPKEGPSILRIQQVVRGDSAAYFCASSLNQRDDGYTFGSGTRLTVV.

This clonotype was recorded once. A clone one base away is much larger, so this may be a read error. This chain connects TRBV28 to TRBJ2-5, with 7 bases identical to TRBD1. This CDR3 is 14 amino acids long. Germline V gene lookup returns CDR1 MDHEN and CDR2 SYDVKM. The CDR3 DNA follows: TGTGCCAGCAGTACGACAGGGCTCCAAGAGACCCTGTACTTC. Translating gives CASSTTGLQETLYF.

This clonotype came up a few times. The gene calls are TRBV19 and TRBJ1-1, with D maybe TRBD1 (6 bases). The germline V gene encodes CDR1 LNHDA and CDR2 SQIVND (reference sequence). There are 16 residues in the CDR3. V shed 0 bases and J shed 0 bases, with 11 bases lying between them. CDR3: CASSIETGRMNTEAFF. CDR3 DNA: TGTGCCAGTAGTATAGAAACAGGGCGGATGAACACTGAAGCTTTCTTT.